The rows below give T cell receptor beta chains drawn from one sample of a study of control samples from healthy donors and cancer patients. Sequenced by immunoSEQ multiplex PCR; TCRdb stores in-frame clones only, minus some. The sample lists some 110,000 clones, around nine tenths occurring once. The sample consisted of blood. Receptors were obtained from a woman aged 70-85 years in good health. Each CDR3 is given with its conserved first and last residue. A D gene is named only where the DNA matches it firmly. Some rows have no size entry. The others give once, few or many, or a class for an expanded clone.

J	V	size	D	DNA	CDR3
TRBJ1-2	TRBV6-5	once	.	TGTGCCAGCAGTCCTGGACCTCCCGTGCGCTACACCTTC	CASSPGPPVRYTF
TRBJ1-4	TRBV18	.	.	TGTGCCAGCTCACCACCTGGGAGGGTGGGTGAAAAACTGTTTTTT	CASSPPGRVGEKLFF
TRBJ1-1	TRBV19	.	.	TGTGCCAGTAGTATAATCTTGGGAGGGGGGGCAGCTTTCTTT	CASSIILGGGAAFF
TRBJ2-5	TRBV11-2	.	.	TGTGCCAGCAGCTTGGGGGGACCAGAAGAGACCCAGTACTTC	CASSLGGPEETQYF
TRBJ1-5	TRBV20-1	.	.	TGCAGTGCTAGTTCTGGTTTCGAAAGCAATCAGCCCCAGCATTTT	CSASSGFESNQPQHF
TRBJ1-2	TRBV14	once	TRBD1	TGTGCCAGCAGCCAAGTTGGGACAGGGAGGGATGGCTACACCTTC	CASSQVGTGRDGYTF
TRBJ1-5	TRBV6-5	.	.	TGTGCCAGCACCCCAGGGAGGACCCAGCCCCAGCATTTT	CASTPGRTQPQHF
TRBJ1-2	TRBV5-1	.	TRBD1	TGCGCCAGCAGCGGGGGGGACAGTCTCTATGGCTACACCTTC	CASSGGDSLYGYTF
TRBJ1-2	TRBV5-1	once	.	TGCGCCAGCAGCTTGGAGTCCCCTAACTATGGCTACACCTTC	CASSLESPNYGYTF
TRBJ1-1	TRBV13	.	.	TGTGCCAGCAGCCGAACGTCGAACACTGAAGCTTTCTTT	CASSRTSNTEAFF
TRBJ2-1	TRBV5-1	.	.	TGCGCCAGCAGCTTAGCGGGCTCATACAATGAGCAGTTCTTC	CASSLAGSYNEQFF
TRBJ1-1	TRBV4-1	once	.	TGCGCCAGCAGCCCCCCGGGGGCAGAGAACACTGAAGCTTTCTTT	CASSPPGAENTEAFF
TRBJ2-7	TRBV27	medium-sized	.	TGTGCCAGCAGTCAAGGGACTCACTACGAGCAGTACTTC	CASSQGTHYEQYF
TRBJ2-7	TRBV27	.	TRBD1	TGTGCCAGCAGTCGCCCCGGACAGGGGACCAACGAGCAGTACTTC	CASSRPGQGTNEQYF
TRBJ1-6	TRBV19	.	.	TGTGCCACCAAGTTGGGCGGTTCACCCCTCCACTTT	CATKLGGSPLHF
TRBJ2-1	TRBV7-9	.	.	TGTGCCAGCAGCCTGCGAAGCGGTGATACCTACAATGAGCAGTTCTTC	CASSLRSGDTYNEQFF
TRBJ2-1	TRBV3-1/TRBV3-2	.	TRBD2	TGTGCCAGCAGCCAAGAATTGCTAGCGGGGGCCAATGAGCAGTTCTTC	CASSQELLAGANEQFF
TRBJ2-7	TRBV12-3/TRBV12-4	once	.	TGTGCCAGCAGTTTAACCAAGCTCGAGCAGTACTTC	CASSLTKLEQYF
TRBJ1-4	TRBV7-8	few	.	TGTGCCAGCAGCCAGCAGGCCGGGAATGAAAAACTGTTTTTT	CASSQQAGNEKLFF
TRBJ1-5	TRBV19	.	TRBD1	TGTGCCAGTAGTATAGATCGACAGGGACGCCGCAATCAGCCCCAGCATTTT	CASSIDRQGRRNQPQHF
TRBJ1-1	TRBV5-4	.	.	TGTGCCAGCAGCTTATTGACCTTGAACACTGAAGCTTTCTTT	CASSLLTLNTEAFF
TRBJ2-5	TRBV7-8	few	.	TGTGCCAGCAGCTTAGGGACAGACCAAGAGACCCAGTACTTC	CASSLGTDQETQYF
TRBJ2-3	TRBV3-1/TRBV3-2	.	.	TGTGCCAGCATAGGGGGGACCACGGATACGCAGTATTTT	CASIGGTTDTQYF
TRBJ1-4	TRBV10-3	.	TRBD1	TGTGCCATCAGCCAACGGGACAGGGTGAATGAAAAACTGTTTTTT	CAISQRDRVNEKLFF
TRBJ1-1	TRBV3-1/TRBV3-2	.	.	TGTGCCAGCAGCCATGCCTCTGGTACTGAAGCTTTCTTT	CASSHASGTEAFF